This entry features one T cell receptor beta chain sequence. Its antigen is unknown. This entry comes from a study of OX40 agonist ivuxolimab in advanced cancers. The CDR3 runs 14 residues. CDR1 SGHNT and CDR2 YENEEA come from the germline V gene. Trimming cost V 2 bases and J 5 bases; bases outside gene matches: 3. Generated by immunoSEQ multiplex PCR, the TCRdb table keeps only in-frame clones and is missing some. The sample includes around 70,000 clones, 88% of them seen just once. General study results and limits: At 0.1 to 3.0 mg/kg, CD4+ and CD8+ blood T cells expanded clonally by week 6.

The receptor's source is an adult with an advanced solid tumor such as melanoma, head and neck, liver or kidney cancer. The material was CD4+ or CD8+ T cells sorted from blood, obtained in a trial of the OX40 agonist ivuxolimab. The rearrangement links TRBV11-3 to TRBJ2-1; TRBD1 aligns across 7 bases. The CDR3, as DNA: TGTGCCAGCAGCTTATCAAGGGGGCACAATGAGCAGTTCTTC. It codes for CASSLSRGHNEQFF.